A selection of T cell receptor beta chains follows, all from one sample in a study of identifying expanded T cells in peripheral blood. The assay was immunoSEQ multiplex PCR, and TCRdb's table has in-frame clones only and misses some. This sample yields 97,000 or so clones, of which approximately 88% are seen a single time; 13% to 15% belongs to the top ten. Material for sequencing was blood. All receptors come from a person aged 18 to 75 in good health. The CDR3 runs from the conserved cysteine through the conserved F or W. A D gene is named only where the DNA matches it firmly.

TRBJ2-7 | TRBD2 | TRBV4-1 | CASSQNDLGLAGGTEQYF
TRBJ2-3 | TRBD2 | TRBV11-2 | CASSLSRIAGRTDTQYF
TRBJ2-2 | . | TRBV4-3 | CASSQEGPTGELFF
TRBJ2-7 | TRBD1 | TRBV5-4 | CASSLGFRTGSNYEQYF
TRBJ2-2 | TRBD1 | TRBV20-1 | CSAPRGRELFF
TRBJ2-5 | . | TRBV6-1 | CASSDGTKETQYF
TRBJ2-1 | TRBD1 | TRBV9 | CASSVVGQGSYNEQFF
TRBJ2-3 | . | TRBV20-1 | CSASTDTQYF
TRBJ2-7 | . | TRBV15 | CATSRWDAPYEQYF
TRBJ2-7 | TRBD1 | TRBV18 | CASSPGTGGTYEQYF
TRBJ2-3 | TRBD2 | TRBV4-2 | CASSQESSGGALDTQYF
TRBJ2-7 | . | TRBV25-1 | CASSELLGSGSTKQYF
TRBJ1-4 | . | TRBV19 | CASSPPGRPEEELFF
TRBJ2-1 | TRBD2 | TRBV5-4 | CASSHGLAGGYGSYNEQFF
TRBJ1-1 | . | TRBV6-5 | CASNRDGVNTEAFF
TRBJ2-7 | . | TRBV5-4 | CASSNEYGYEQYF
TRBJ2-7 | . | TRBV5-4 | CASSLEPGEKQYF
TRBJ1-2 | . | TRBV6-6 | CASSLQGGGYTF
TRBJ1-1 | . | TRBV6-6 | CASSSPGTENTEAFF
TRBJ1-2 | . | TRBV10-3 | CAISEGRGNYGYTF
TRBJ1-2 | TRBD1 | TRBV5-5 | CASSLSPGGPIYGYTF
TRBJ1-1 | TRBD1 | TRBV11-2 | CASSTIRGRTEAFF
TRBJ1-4 | . | TRBV29-1 | CSVGVGRSEKLFF
TRBJ2-3 | . | TRBV18 | CASSPGGAFSDTQYF
TRBJ2-3 | . | TRBV11-2 | CASSLRASTDTQYF
TRBJ2-1 | TRBD2 | TRBV5-4 | CASRAGGPGLEQFF
TRBJ1-3 | . | TRBV6-6 | CASSYSSLHSGNTIYF
TRBJ2-3 | TRBD2 | TRBV27 | CASSQRLATDTQYF
TRBJ2-1 | TRBD2 | TRBV10-3 | CATAGTSGNNEQFF
TRBJ1-1 | . | TRBV6-1 | CASNQGYTEAFF
TRBJ2-1 | TRBD2 | TRBV11-3 | CASSLGLAGIDEQFF
TRBJ1-2 | TRBD1 | TRBV6-5 | CASSQGAGYGYTF
TRBJ2-5 | . | TRBV30 | CAWSGQGETQYF
TRBJ2-7 | TRBD1 | TRBV7-8 | CASSLRDRGAEQYF
TRBJ2-7 | . | TRBV5-1 | CASSLDGMRDEQYF
TRBJ2-1 | TRBD2 | TRBV7-2 | CASSLERTSGGNEQFF
TRBJ2-1 | TRBD2 | TRBV5-6 | CASSLGEGKQFF
TRBJ1-5 | . | TRBV4-1 | CASRSSLQPQHF
TRBJ2-2 | TRBD1 | TRBV4-3 | CASSKGQAPGELFF
TRBJ1-6 | TRBD1 | TRBV4-3 | CASSQGTGNNSPLHF
TRBJ2-6 | . | TRBV19 | CASSGTSFSGANVLTF
TRBJ2-1 | . | TRBV7-3 | CASSLTNNEQFF
TRBJ2-3 | TRBD1 | TRBV9 | CASALEGALTEADTQYF
TRBJ2-3 | TRBD2 | TRBV5-4 | CASSGTSGGLGYTQYF
TRBJ2-1 | . | TRBV11-3 | CASSLFGGTDYNEQFF
TRBJ1-5 | . | TRBV7-8 | CASSLAGQPQHF
TRBJ1-4 | . | TRBV5-6 | CASSLTQGATNEKLFF
TRBJ1-4 | . | TRBV11-2 | CASSLGTATNEKLFF
TRBJ2-3 | TRBD2 | TRBV10-3 | CAISGFSGGADTQYF
TRBJ2-3 | . | TRBV25-1 | CATGPGGTSTDTQYF
TRBJ1-2 | . | TRBV7-9 | CASSPGQYYGYTF
TRBJ2-7 | . | TRBV29-1 | CSVEEGVYEQYF
TRBJ1-2 | . | TRBV10-1 | CASSESAGSGYTF